Presented here are 6 T cell receptor beta chains from one specimen sequenced in a study of shared clonotypes between healthy human individuals. The repertoire was sequenced with immunoSEQ multiplex PCR; TCRdb's copy has only in-frame clones and lacks some. The sample lists some 450,000 clones, roughly three quarters occurring once. Input material: PBMCs. The receptors shown here come from a woman in her forties in good health. Some clones in this sample may be carry-over from other donors' samples.

The chain couples TRBV5-4 to TRBJ2-7, with 11 bases fitting TRBD2. The CDR3 sequence is 15 residues long. The V gene end was trimmed by 1 base and the J gene end by 4 bases; junction bases not matched to a gene: 4. Germline V CDR1 and CDR2: SGHNT, YYREEE (reference sequence). CDR3 region: CASSLTSGSQYEQYF. DNA of the CDR3: TGTGCCAGCAGCTTGACTAGCGGGAGTCAGTACGAGCAGTACTTC.

This clone was seen once. This chain links TRBV18 with TRBJ2-5; 12 bases agree with TRBD2. This CDR3 has 15 residues. Trimming took 3 bases from V and 5 from J; bases not matched to a gene: 4. CDR1 and CDR2 from the germline V gene are KGHSH and LQKENI. CDR3 in amino acids: CASSPQLAGGETQYF. In nucleotides, the CDR3 is TGTGCCAGCTCACCGCAACTAGCGGGAGGTGAGACCCAGTACTTC.

CDR3 bases: TGTGCCAGCAGCTTGGTAGGGTGGGATGGCTACACCTTC. This sequence encodes CASSLVGWDGYTF. V and J are TRBV5-6 and TRBJ1-2; unclear D gene. The germline V and J ends were trimmed by 0 bases and 6 bases, with 9 bases remaining between them. Germline V gene data show CDR1 as SGHDT and CDR2 as YYEEEE. The CDR3 sequence is 13 residues long.

V and J are TRBV14 and TRBJ2-7, with D tentatively TRBD1 (6 bases). This CDR3 region has 12 residues. V dropped 1 base and J dropped 11 bases, with 12 bases sitting between them. The germline V gene has CDR1 SGHDN and CDR2 FVKESK. The CDR3 nucleotides read TGTGCCAGCAGCCAAGTGGGGGCGAAGGAGTACTTC. This gives the protein CASSQVGAKEYF.

As to this clone: A read error may be the cause here, since a much bigger clone is one base away. The chain couples TRBV4-1 to TRBJ2-3; D unresolved. Germline V gene sequence: CDR1 MGHRA, CDR2 YSYEKL. The CDR3 loop spans 14 amino acids. The DNA of the CDR3 is TGCGCCAGCAGCCAAGGACGGAGAACAGATACGCGGTATTTT. This encodes CASSQGRRTDTRYF.

This clone was detected only once. The genes are TRBV2 and TRBJ2-2, with a tentative D call TRBD2 (6 bases). CDR3 length equals 13 residues. Trimming left V 7 bases short and J 3 bases short, with 9 bases between. Germline lookup yields CDR1 SNHLY and CDR2 FYNNEI. CDR3 protein: CASKGEDTGELFF. In DNA, the CDR3 is TGTGCCAGCAAAGGGGAGGACACCGGGGAGCTGTTTTTT. The full variable domain, rest sourced from reference TRBV2 and TRBJ2-2, is EPEVTQTPSHQVTQMGQEVILRCVPISNHLYFYWYRQILGQKVEFLVSFYNNEISEKSEIFDDQFSVERPDGSNFTLKIRSTKLEDSAMYFCASKGEDTGELFFGEGSRLTVL.